This T cell receptor beta chain emerged from a study of T-cell memory formation after mild COVID-19. This clonotype was counted between two and nine times. Constant-segment-primed 5'RACE gave TCR alpha and TCR beta cDNA libraries with sample barcodes and UMIs. TCRdb re-derived calls from the 5' RACE reads in MiXCR, one entry per CDR3 protein. The sample has 350,000 to 500,000 distinct CDR3 sequences, about 22% seen once. The V gene's germline CDR1 is MNHEY and CDR2 SVGAGI. The CDR3 runs 17 residues. The germline V and J ends were trimmed by 0 bases and 0 bases, with 12 bases remaining between them. The V gene is TRBV6-5, the J gene TRBJ2-1; D ambiguous. The sequence came from an adult woman who had mild COVID-19 (a few samples of this study predate the infection). Cell type and time point are not known. Sequences were obtained from PBMCs or a T cell subset sorted from them (not recorded which). This chain's CDR3 is CASSYSESWSSYNEQFF. CDR3 in DNA: TGTGCCAGCAGTTACTCGGAATCCTGGAGCTCCTACAATGAGCAGTTCTTC.